This TCR beta chain emerged from a study of T cell repertoires in cytomegalovirus infection. In the study overall: CMV epitopes in the study were HLA-C-restricted (recently identified) and HLA-B-restricted (well studied). Study-wide points: HLA-C-restricted CMV clonotypes gave the most frequent clonotype in two of eight donors.

V was cut by 0 bases and J by 9 bases, with 18 bases left in between. Germline CDR1 and CDR2: MNHNS and SASEGT. The CDR3 is 16 residues long. This clonotype was seen ten or more times. No antigen is known for it. One entry per CDR3 protein, called by TCRdb with MiXCR from the reads. The repertoire consists of some 24,000 distinct CDR3 sequences, with 20% to 25% occurring once and the leading ten covering over 80%. The rearrangement uses TRBV6-1 and TRBJ2-1; a possible D gene is TRBD1 (5 bases). The sequencing here drew on CD8+ T cells from cultured PBMCs, taken from culture after CMV antigen stimulation. This sequence originates from a human donor in good health (CMV status not recorded). Some clones in this sample may be carry-over from other donors' samples. The DNA for the CDR3 is TGTGCCAGCAGTGAAGCTGTCAGAGCTACAGGTGGTGAGCAGTTCTTC. Amino acid sequence: CASSEAVRATGGEQFF.